This record covers a single T cell receptor (beta chain). Authors' methods: Quantification of nucleated cells was approximated via reference gene primer amplification. Repertoires were generated with immunoSEQ multiplex PCR, while TCRdb's copy carries only in-frame clones and drops some. Clone size and V and J calls were adopted from that table, with D and trimming inferred from the DNA. Of roughly 70,000 clones in the sample, about nine tenths were seen once. The ends lost 4 bases at V and 5 bases at J; junction bases unmatched: 6. Germline V gives CDR1 SGHNT, CDR2 YENEEA. CDR3 size: 14 residues. The source of the sample is a study of blood T cell repertoires in COVID-19. Study background: Sites in the United States, Italy and Spain provided acute and convalescent COVID-19 samples. Sample material is recorded as cDNA or gDNA derived from T cells, B-cell-depleted T cells, or PBMCs.

The TCR sequence derives from an elderly woman with active COVID-19. The sequenced sample was peripheral blood. The genes are TRBV11-3 and TRBJ2-7; 9 bases are shared with TRBD2. The CDR3 nucleotides are TGTGCCAGCAGCTCGCGGGAGGGCCCCAACGAGCAGTACTTC. Translating gives CASSSREGPNEQYF.